The 30 T cell receptor beta chains below come from one sample, sequenced in a study of blood T cell repertoires in COVID-19. Only in-frame clones appear in the TCRdb table, and some are missing; sequencing was by immunoSEQ multiplex PCR. The sample includes approximately 460,000 clones, approximately 92% of them seen just once. The sample comprised peripheral blood. Receptor source: a man aged 18 to 29 with COVID-19, enrolled during active disease.

This clone was seen more than once but under ten times. Other DNA sequences in the same sample also yield this CDR3. The V call is TRBV30, the J call TRBJ1-5; D ambiguous. V was cut by 3 bases and J by 2 bases, with 8 bases left in between. The CDR3 is made up of 13 amino acids. From germline, CDR1 is GTSNPN and CDR2 SVGIG (reference sequence). CDR3 bases: TGTGCCTGGAGCTCGGGTGGCAATCAGCCCCAGCATTTT. Protein: CAWSSGGNQPQHF.

J is TRBJ2-2 and V is TRBV24-1, with D possibly matching TRBD1 (6 bases). Deletions cut 3 bases from V and 3 bases from J, with 13 bases between. The CDR3 contains 16 residues. CDR1 is KGHDR and CDR2 is SFDVKD in the germline V gene. CDR3 in DNA: TGTGCCACCAGTGATCCTGGGACATACGACACCGGGGAGCTGTTTTTT. Translated: CATSDPGTYDTGELFF.

This chain connects TRBV3-1 (or the pseudogene TRBV3-2) to TRBJ2-5, with 7 bases lining up with TRBD2. V dropped 4 bases and J dropped 14; count of bases not matched to a gene: 7. This CDR3 spans 11 amino acids. The germline CDR1 and CDR2 sequences are LGHDT and YNNKEL (reference sequence). This chain's CDR3 is CASSLPGTTYF. For the CDR3, the DNA is TGTGCCAGCAGCCTACCCGGGACTACCTACTTC.

This chain links TRBV7-6 with TRBJ2-5, with 7 bases lining up with TRBD2. Germline-derived CDR1 and CDR2 are SGHVS and FNYEAQ. With 5 bases clipped from V and 1 base from J, the junction kept 13 bases outside the gene matches. The CDR3 length is 17 residues. CDR3 sequence: CASSRLASGLPQETQYF. The CDR3 coding sequence is TGTGCCAGCAGCAGATTGGCTAGCGGCCTTCCCCAAGAGACCCAGTACTTC.

The CDR3 is CASSNLRVPGTQYF. CDR3 sequence (DNA): TGTGCCAGCAGCAACTTGCGCGTCCCAGGGACCCAGTACTTC. The J gene is TRBJ2-5, the V gene TRBV11-2; D is ambiguous. There are 14 residues in the CDR3. Germline V CDR1 and CDR2: SGHAT, FQNNGV. The V gene lost 5 bases and the J gene lost 7 bases, with 17 bases spanning the gap.

The chain links TRBV5-1 to TRBJ1-6; D not resolved. This CDR3 has 13 amino acids. The V end was cut by 0 bases, the J end by 12 bases, with 10 bases between. CDR1 and CDR2 from the germline V gene are SGHRS and YFSETQ. The CDR3 coding sequence is TGCGCCAGCAGCTTGGGCCCCGGGGTACCCCTCCACTTT. Protein sequence: CASSLGPGVPLHF. Drawing the rest from reference TRBV5-1 and TRBJ1-6, the complete variable domain is KAGVTQTPRYLIKTRGQQVTLSCSPISGHRSVSWYQQTPGQGLQFLFEYFSETQRNKGNFPGRFSGRQFSNSRSEMNVSTLELGDSALYLCASSLGPGVPLHFGNGTRLTVT.

J is TRBJ2-7 and V is TRBV5-5; 12 bases are a match to TRBD1. This CDR3 contains 18 residues. The ends lost 4 bases at V and 2 bases at J; junction bases unmatched: 13. Per germline, CDR1 SGHKS and CDR2 YYEKEE (reference sequence). CDR3 amino acids: CASSAGQGAREGAYEQYF. The CDR3 region has the DNA TGTGCCAGCAGCGCGGGACAGGGGGCGCGAGAAGGGGCCTACGAGCAGTACTTC. The full variable domain, rest sourced from reference TRBV5-5 and TRBJ2-7, is DAGVTQSPTHLIKTRGQQVTLRCSPISGHKSVSWYQQVLGQGPQFIFQYYEKEERGRGNFPDRFSARQFPNYSSELNVNALLLGDSALYLCASSAGQGAREGAYEQYFGPGTRLTVT.

This chain uses TRBV24-1 with TRBJ1-2; possible D gene TRBD1, 5 bases. There are 14 residues in the CDR3. Germline CDR1 is KGHDR and CDR2 is SFDVKD. V was shortened by 2 bases and J by 7 bases, with 13 bases between the two germline ends. Written as DNA, the CDR3 is TGTGCCACCAGTGATTCCCGACAGTTGGGTGGCTACACCTTC. Encoded protein: CATSDSRQLGGYTF.

The chain couples TRBV30 to TRBJ2-2, with a possible D match to TRBD1 (5 bases). V lost 5 bases and J lost 0, with 10 bases in between. Germline V gives CDR1 GTSNPN, CDR2 SVGIG (reference sequence). The CDR3 has 14 residues. CDR3 nucleotide sequence: TGTGCCTGGGTGGGGCGTTCGAACACCGGGGAGCTGTTTTTT. It yields the protein CAWVGRSNTGELFF.

This clone was found many times. The CDR3 sequence is CASTSDVTGGEPLHF. Written as DNA, the CDR3 is TGTGCCAGCACTTCTGACGTGACAGGGGGCGAACCCCTCCACTTT. The rearrangement joins TRBV6-5 to TRBJ1-6, with 10 bases lining up with TRBD1. The germline V gene has CDR1 MNHEY and CDR2 SVGAGI. The CDR3 covers 15 residues. Trimming took 7 bases from V and 12 from J; bases not matched to a gene: 12.

This clone has a count of ten or more. The chain is built from TRBV6-5 and TRBJ2-4; 9 bases agree with TRBD1. Germline V gene lookup returns CDR1 MNHEY and CDR2 SVGAGI. The CDR3 totals 15 residues. V lost 6 bases to trimming and J lost 9 bases; unmatched junction nucleotides: 12. CDR3 coding DNA: TGTGCCAGCAGACTCGGACAGGGGCTGTCATCCATTCAGTACTTC. Protein: CASRLGQGLSSIQYF.

This CDR3 reads CASSGAWGFRWVNTEAFF. CDR3 nucleotides: TGTGCCAGCAGCGGGGCGTGGGGATTTCGTTGGGTGAACACTGAAGCTTTCTTT. The chain couples TRBV21-1 to TRBJ1-1; TRBD1 is the table's D call, not checked against the DNA. TRBV21-1 is labeled a pseudogene. The CDR3 totals 18 residues.

The V call is TRBV19, the J call TRBJ2-1; the match to TRBD2 covers 7 bases. CDR3 length: 15 amino acids. Per germline, CDR1 LNHDA and CDR2 SQIVND (reference sequence). V gave up 2 bases and J gave up 5 bases; unmatched junction bases: 6. DNA for the CDR3: TGTGCCAGTAGTATAAAGAGGGGAGGGGACAATGAGCAGTTCTTC. Translation gives CASSIKRGGDNEQFF.

This clone has just a few counts. The chain recombines TRBV9 with TRBJ2-1, with TRBD2 matching 10 bases. This CDR3 has 15 residues. V was pared by 2 bases and J by 8 bases, with 7 bases of the junction left unmatched. In germline, CDR1 is SGDLS, CDR2 YYNGEE. CDR3 residues: CASSVSLAGDYEQFF. In DNA, the CDR3 is TGTGCCAGCAGCGTTTCGCTAGCGGGAGATTATGAGCAGTTCTTC.

The V and J genes are TRBV12-5 and TRBJ2-3, with D possibly TRBD1 on 5 matching bases. CDR3 length: 13 amino acids. Germline-derived CDR1 and CDR2 are LGHNT and FRNRAP. With 4 bases removed from V and 4 bases from J, the gap between germline ends came to 9 bases. CDR3 region: CASGSREPDTQYF. The DNA of the CDR3 is TGTGCTAGTGGTTCCAGGGAACCAGATACGCAGTATTTT.

The chain joins TRBV5-1 to TRBJ2-7, with 8 bases that match TRBD1. The CDR3 covers 16 residues. Trimming cost V 3 bases and J 2 bases; bases outside gene matches: 10. Looked up from germline, CDR1 is SGHRS and CDR2 is YFSETQ. CDR3 nucleotides: TGCGCCAGCAGCTCGTCGACAGGGGTTGGAACCTACGAGCAGTACTTC. Amino acids: CASSSSTGVGTYEQYF.

V gene TRBV19 combines with J gene TRBJ2-1, with D possibly TRBD1 on 5 matching bases. The CDR3 is 15 amino acids. The germline V gene encodes CDR1 LNHDA and CDR2 SQIVND (reference sequence). V dropped 0 bases and J dropped 6 bases, with 12 bases sitting between them. The CDR3 loop is CASSIDLGQSNEQFF. The CDR3 DNA reads as TGTGCCAGTAGTATAGATCTGGGGCAGTCCAATGAGCAGTTCTTC.

This chain joins TRBV6-5 and TRBJ2-1, with D possibly being TRBD1 (5 bases). The V gene lost 2 bases and the J gene lost 0 bases, with 11 bases spanning the gap. Germline values: CDR1 MNHEY, CDR2 SVGAGI. The CDR3 contains 16 residues. For the CDR3, the DNA is TGTGCCAGCAGTTACCAACAGGTGAGCTCCTACAATGAGCAGTTCTTC. Translating it yields CASSYQQVSSYNEQFF.

J is TRBJ1-1 and V is TRBV2; 9 bases are shared with TRBD1. J lost 1 base, V lost 11 bases, and 5 bases had no gene match. The CDR3 is 13 amino acids. Germline V gene sequence: CDR1 SNHLY, CDR2 FYNNEI. CDR3 sequence (DNA): TGTGCCGGAACAGGGGGCCCGAACACTGAAGCTTTCTTT. It translates to CAGTGGPNTEAFF.

As regards this clone: A read error may account for a junction end that differs from germline. The J gene is TRBJ1-6, the V gene TRBV2; D is perhaps TRBD1 (5 bases). This CDR3 comprises 15 residues. The germline V gene has CDR1 SNHLY and CDR2 FYNNEI. CDR3 residues: CASCQGSAYNSPLHF. In DNA, the CDR3 is TGTGCCAGCTGCCAGGGAAGCGCCTACAATTCACCCCTCCACTTT.

The chain is built from TRBV4-1 and TRBJ1-1, with 11 bases fitting TRBD1. V lost 3 bases, J lost 5 bases, and 11 bases stayed unmatched. Germline loops: CDR1 MGHRA, CDR2 YSYEKL. The CDR3 has 17 amino acids. The CDR3 reads CASSQGWTGGRATEAFF. The CDR3 bases are TGCGCCAGCAGCCAGGGTTGGACAGGGGGCAGGGCAACTGAAGCTTTCTTT.

This sequence joins TRBV5-6 and TRBJ1-1; weak D call: TRBD1 (6 bases). Germline assignment: CDR1 SGHDT and CDR2 YYEEEE. V lost 4 bases to trimming and J lost 0 bases, with 13 bases between them. The CDR3 is made up of 15 amino acids. CDR3: CASSLGQLMNTEAFF. CDR3 nucleotide sequence: TGTGCCAGCAGCCTAGGACAGCTTATGAACACTGAAGCTTTCTTT.

This sequence joins TRBV5-6 and TRBJ2-6, with 8 bases aligning to TRBD1. The CDR3 is made up of 17 amino acids. Germline CDR1 and CDR2: SGHDT and YYEEEE. V shed 4 bases, J shed 9 bases, and the junction held 15 bases outside the gene matches. In nucleotides, the CDR3 is TGTGCCAGCAGCCCACAAATAGGGACAGGTGATTTCAACGTCCTGACTTTC. The encoded protein is CASSPQIGTGDFNVLTF.

V and J are TRBV24-1 and TRBJ2-1; D is unresolved. From germline, CDR1 is KGHDR and CDR2 SFDVKD. There are 11 residues in the CDR3. The V end lost 4 bases, the J end lost 9 bases, and 6 bases lay between the germline ends. The CDR3 sequence: CATSELAEQFF. CDR3 sequence (DNA): TGTGCCACCAGTGAGCTGGCTGAGCAGTTCTTC.

This rearrangement joins TRBV7-9 to TRBJ1-2; D uncertain. V was pared by 1 base and J by 0 bases, with 15 bases between. Germline values: CDR1 SEHNR, CDR2 FQNEAQ (reference sequence). This CDR3 comprises 17 residues. The DNA for the CDR3 is TGTGCCAGCAGCTTAGATCGGTCAATGGGAGCTAACTATGGCTACACCTTC. Its protein is CASSLDRSMGANYGYTF. Variable domain in full (rest from reference TRBV7-9 and TRBJ1-2): DTGVSQNPRHKITKRGQNVTFRCDPISEHNRLYWYRQTLGQGPEFLTYFQNEAQLEKSRLLSDRFSAERPKGSFSTLEIQRTEQGDSAMYLCASSLDRSMGANYGYTFGSGTRLTVV.

This clone appeared a single time. The rearrangement joins TRBV27 to TRBJ2-1, with 9 nucleotides matching TRBD2. Germline loops: CDR1 MNHEY, CDR2 SMNVEV (reference sequence). Unmatched junction bases numbered 6, after V lost 3 bases and J lost 6 bases. The length of the CDR3 is 15 residues. CDR3 protein: CASSLAGGPVNEQFF. In nucleotides, the CDR3 is TGTGCCAGCAGTTTGGCGGGAGGGCCTGTCAATGAGCAGTTCTTC.

This chain links TRBV4-1 with TRBJ2-5; 11 positions agree with TRBD2. J lost 1 base, V lost 1 base, and 5 bases had no gene match. Germline CDR1 is MGHRA and CDR2 is YSYEKL. The CDR3 is 17 amino acids. The CDR3 loop reads CASSQGVAGGPQETQYF. The CDR3 DNA is TGCGCCAGCAGCCAAGGGGTAGCGGGAGGGCCCCAAGAGACCCAGTACTTC.

The chain is built from TRBV5-1 and TRBJ2-1, with 10 positions matching TRBD2. This CDR3 region has 15 residues. Germline V gives CDR1 SGHRS, CDR2 YFSETQ. V shed 0 bases, J shed 7 bases, and the junction held 4 bases outside the gene matches. The CDR3 region is CASSLVASGGNEQFF. In DNA, the CDR3 is TGCGCCAGCAGCTTGGTAGCTAGCGGGGGTAATGAGCAGTTCTTC.

V and J are TRBV18 and TRBJ2-3, with D maybe TRBD2 (5 bases). The CDR3 length is 14 residues. The germline CDR1 and CDR2 sequences are KGHSH and LQKENI. V was cut by 3 bases and J by 2 bases, with 9 bases left in between. CDR3 DNA sequence: TGTGCCAGCTCACCTCTTCGGGACACAGATACGCAGTATTTT. It specifies CASSPLRDTDTQYF.

A single count supports this clone. The rearrangement links TRBV10-1 to TRBJ2-3, with TRBD2 identical over 10 bases. The CDR3 is 17 amino acids. Germline CDR1 reads WNHNN; CDR2 reads SYGVQD (reference sequence). Trimming removed 6 bases from V and 5 bases from J; junction bases left unmatched: 14. CDR3 bases: TGCGCCAGCAGCCAAGGACTAGCGGCATTCTTGGGAGATACGCAGTATTTT. Translation gives CASSQGLAAFLGDTQYF.